This T cell receptor (beta chain) was retrieved from a study of a mutant IDH1 vaccine in newly diagnosed glioma. Time point meaning: baseline, week 1 (first vaccination visit). Treatment meaning: pre-vaccination baseline after standard-of-care therapy. Sequencing used immunoSEQ multiplex PCR; TCRdb keeps in-frame clones, though not all of them. The table has around 60,000 clones, around 92% seen once. This CDR3 comprises 14 residues. Germline CDR1 and CDR2: MNHNS and SASEGT. V was pared by 7 bases and J by 1 base, with 5 bases of the junction left unmatched. The chain links TRBV6-1 to TRBJ1-1, with 8 bases matching TRBD1. This receptor was obtained from a man between 45 and 60 years old with glioma. Sequencing was performed on PBMCs, taken from a glioma patient treated with radiotherapy, temozolomide or both. CDR3 in amino acids: CASIIGTGNTEAFF. The DNA for the CDR3 is TGTGCCAGCATCATCGGGACAGGGAACACTGAAGCTTTCTTT.